The rows below give T cell receptor beta chains drawn from one sample of a study of tumor-infiltrating lymphocytes in primary liver carcinoma. TCRdb re-analysed the multiplex PCR reads in MiXCR, keeping a single row per CDR3 protein. The top ten hold around 50% of the sample, which has fewer than 70,000 distinct CDR3 sequences, 70% to 85% seen once. Input material: liver tumor tissue from sampling region 2. These receptor sequences come from a man aged 35-49 years with primary liver carcinoma and hepatitis B virus infection. Each CDR3 is given with its conserved first and last residue. D genes are given only for firm matches. Clone size is stated in some rows and not others, as once, few, many or a class when expanded.

D: -
V: TRBV6-6
size: -
length: 16
J: TRBJ2-7
DNA: TGTGTCAGCAGTTACCTACGAAGGGGGGTTACCTACGAACAGTACTTC
CDR3: CVSSYLRRGVTYEQYF

D: -
V: TRBV6-6
size: many
length: 16
J: TRBJ2-1
DNA: TGTGCCAGCAGTCCCCGGGACGGCGGCTCCTACAATGAGCAGTTCTTC
CDR3: CASSPRDGGSYNEQFF

D: -
V: TRBV4-1
size: few
length: 14
J: TRBJ2-7
DNA: TGCGCCAGCAGACCGGGGCCGAGCTCCTACGAGCAGTACTTC
CDR3: CASRPGPSSYEQYF

D: TRBD2
V: TRBV11-2
size: -
length: 15
J: TRBJ2-2
DNA: TGTGCTAGCATCGCCGGGGGGAGGATCACCGGGGAGCTGTTTTTT
CDR3: CASIAGGRITGELFF

D: -
V: TRBV6-6
size: -
length: 14
J: TRBJ2-5
DNA: TGTGCCAGCAGTTACCAATGGCAGGATGAGACCCTGTACTTC
CDR3: CASSYQWQDETLYF

D: TRBD1
V: TRBV6-5
size: -
length: 12
J: TRBJ1-1
DNA: TGTGCCAGCAGGGGGACAGCGAGGGAAGCTTTCTTT
CDR3: CASRGTAREAFF

D: -
V: TRBV11-1
size: -
length: 13
J: TRBJ2-3
DNA: TGTACCAGCAGGTTTATTGGTACAGATACGCAGTATTTT
CDR3: CTSRFIGTDTQYF

D: -
V: TRBV11-2
size: -
length: 17
J: TRBJ2-2
DNA: TGTGTCAGCAGCTTAGCAATAGGAGGGGCGAACGTCGGGGAGCTGTTTTTT
CDR3: CVSSLAIGGANVGELFF

D: -
V: TRBV11-3
size: -
length: 15
J: TRBJ2-3
DNA: TGTGTCAGCAGCTTAGAGTCCGGGCACACAGATACGCAGTACTTT
CDR3: CVSSLESGHTDTQYF

D: -
V: TRBV29-1
size: -
length: 14
J: TRBJ2-3
DNA: -
CDR3: CSGLVGLGTDTQCF

D: -
V: TRBV28
size: -
length: 13
J: TRBJ2-3
DNA: TGTGCCAGCAGTCTCCCGTACCAAGATGCGCAGTATTTT
CDR3: CASSLPYQDAQYF

D: TRBD2
V: TRBV29-1
size: many
length: 13
J: TRBJ2-1
DNA: TGCAGCGAGCTAGCGGGGACCTACAATGAGCAGTTCTTC
CDR3: CSELAGTYNEQFF

D: TRBD2
V: TRBV29-1
size: -
length: 12
J: TRBJ2-7
DNA: TGTAACGTTAGGGCGGGAGGTTCAGAGCAGTACTTC
CDR3: CNVRAGGSEQYF

D: TRBD2
V: TRBV12-3/TRBV12-4
size: -
length: 18
J: TRBJ2-2
DNA: TGTGCCGACAGTTTATCCGGGACTAGCGGGTTGAACACCGGGGAGCTGTTTTTT
CDR3: CADSLSGTSGLNTGELFF

D: -
V: TRBV5-4
size: -
length: 13
J: TRBJ2-2
DNA: TGTGCCACCAAAACCGCCCGTTCCGGGGAGCTGTTGTTT
CDR3: CATKTARSGELLF

D: TRBD2
V: TRBV10-3
size: -
length: 19
J: TRBJ2-7
DNA: TGTGCCATCACCAAACGATCGGGACTAGCGGGAGGGCCCTCCCACGAGCAGTACTTC
CDR3: CAITKRSGLAGGPSHEQYF

D: -
V: TRBV11-2
size: -
length: 16
J: TRBJ1-1
DNA: TGTGCCAGCTGCCCATCGAGGGGGTTGGTGAACACTGAAGCCTTCTTT
CDR3: CASCPSRGLVNTEAFF

D: -
V: TRBV4-3
size: -
length: 16
J: TRBJ1-2
DNA: TGCGCCAGCAGACAAGATCTAGGATTCCGAAACTATGTCTACATCTTC
CDR3: CASRQDLGFRNYVYIF

D: -
V: TRBV28
size: -
length: 17
J: TRBJ2-3
DNA: TGTGCCAGCAGTTTTGACAGTATGAGGTGGGGCACAGATACGCAGTATTTT
CDR3: CASSFDSMRWGTDTQYF

D: TRBD2
V: TRBV5-4
size: -
length: 16
J: TRBJ2-3
DNA: TGTGCCAACAGCTTGGAAGGTAGCGGGGTCACAGATACGCATTATTTT
CDR3: CANSLEGSGVTDTHYF

D: -
V: TRBV11-2
size: -
length: 18
J: TRBJ2-3
DNA: TGTGCCAGCAGCTTAGCGGGGGTGACTTCGTCAAGCACAGATACGCAGTATTTT
CDR3: CASSLAGVTSSSTDTQYF

D: -
V: TRBV10-3
size: -
length: 14
J: TRBJ1-5
DNA: TGTAACATCAGTGAGTATGAGGGCGATAAGCCCCAGCATTTT
CDR3: CNISEYEGDKPQHF

D: -
V: TRBV29-1
size: few
length: 12
J: TRBJ2-5
DNA: TGTAGCGTTTGGGGGGAGCAAGAGACCCAGTACTTC
CDR3: CSVWGEQETQYF

D: -
V: TRBV6-1
size: -
length: 15
J: TRBJ2-3
DNA: TGTGCCAGCAGTGTAACAGGGTTGAGCAATCAGCCCCAGTATTTT
CDR3: CASSVTGLSNQPQYF

D: TRBD1
V: TRBV4-1
size: -
length: 21
J: TRBJ2-1
DNA: TGCACCAGCAGCCAAGGTACGCGGGGACAGGGGTTTTTCACCCCCACGGATGAGCAGTTCTTC
CDR3: CTSSQGTRGQGFFTPTDEQFF

D: -
V: TRBV6-5
size: -
length: 15
J: TRBJ2-4
DNA: TGTGCCAGCAGAAAAAGGGGAATGGGCAAAAACATTCAGTACTTC
CDR3: CASRKRGMGKNIQYF

D: -
V: TRBV11-3
size: once
length: 14
J: TRBJ2-1
DNA: TGTGCCAGCAGCTTAAGCGTCTCGAACAATGTGCAGTTCTTC
CDR3: CASSLSVSNNVQFF

D: TRBD1
V: TRBV20-1
size: -
length: 11
J: TRBJ1-2
DNA: TGCAGTGCAGACAGGGGATATGGCTACACCTTC
CDR3: CSADRGYGYTF

D: -
V: TRBV29-1
size: -
length: 13
J: TRBJ2-7
DNA: TGTAGCGTGAACATACAGGGCTCCTACGAGCAGTACTTC
CDR3: CSVNIQGSYEQYF

D: TRBD1
V: TRBV12-3/TRBV12-4
size: -
length: 16
J: TRBJ2-2
DNA: TGTGCCAGCTGTGGAAGACAGGGGGCCGAGACCGGGGAGCTGTTTTTT
CDR3: CASCGRQGAETGELFF